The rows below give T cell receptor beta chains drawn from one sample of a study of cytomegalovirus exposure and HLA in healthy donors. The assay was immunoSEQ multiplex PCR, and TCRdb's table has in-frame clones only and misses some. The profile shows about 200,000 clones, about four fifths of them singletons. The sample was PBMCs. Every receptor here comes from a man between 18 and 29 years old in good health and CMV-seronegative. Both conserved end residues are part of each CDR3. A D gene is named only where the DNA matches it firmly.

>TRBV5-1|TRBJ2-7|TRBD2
CASSPGTRKNEQYF
TGCGCCAGCAGCCCCGGGACTAGAAAGAACGAGCAGTACTTC
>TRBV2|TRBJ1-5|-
CASRAGDGNQPQHF
TGTGCCAGCAGGGCCGGGGATGGCAATCAGCCCCAGCATTTT
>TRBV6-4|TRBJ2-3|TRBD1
CASSPDRGADTQYF
TGTGCCAGCAGCCCTGACAGGGGCGCAGATACGCAGTATTTT
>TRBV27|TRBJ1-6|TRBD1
CASSSGTGDSPLHF
TGTGCCAGCAGTTCCGGGACAGGGGATTCACCCCTCCACTTT
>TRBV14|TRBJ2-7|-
CASSLDRYYEQYF
TGTGCCAGCAGCTTAGACAGGTACTACGAGCAGTACTTC
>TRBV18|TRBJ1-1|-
CATSQGSNTEAFF
TGTGCCACTTCCCAGGGATCGAACACTGAAGCTTTCTTT
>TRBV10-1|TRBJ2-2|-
CASSRLGPNTGELFF
TGCGCCAGCAGCCGGCTGGGCCCGAACACCGGGGAGCTGTTTTTT
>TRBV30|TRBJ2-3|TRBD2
CAWTPLAGVPDTQYF
TGTGCCTGGACCCCACTAGCGGGAGTTCCAGATACGCAGTATTTT
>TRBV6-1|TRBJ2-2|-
CASNHANSDTGELFF
TGTGCCAGCAATCACGCAAATTCGGACACCGGGGAGCTGTTTTTT
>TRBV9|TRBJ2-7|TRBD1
CASSGRTGVSEQYF
TGTGCCAGCAGCGGCCGGACAGGGGTTAGCGAGCAGTACTTC